This T cell receptor (beta chain) was recorded in a study of blood T cell repertoires in COVID-19 (dated by TCRdb to about 2020). In the study overall: The collaborator samples originated in the United States, Italy and Spain and spanned the acute and convalescent phases of COVID-19. The prospective study material was composed of cDNA or gDNA derived from T cells, B-cell-depleted T cells, or PBMCs. Subjects who had been exposed to COVID-19, were actively infected with it, or had recovered from it provided the deeply sampled blood TCRbeta repertoires that made up the dataset. The repertoires were made available in a free public database intended to serve as a resource for research on the immune response to SARS-CoV-2. The samples were drawn from the first 160 participants of the ongoing ImmuneRACE study and from 1,200 or so subjects provided by 6 global collaborators. Sample metadata almost always included a de-identified subject ID, COVID-19 status, age in years and sex. Where available, HLA class I and class II types were obtained from metadata supplied by the sample provider rather than from assay-based typing.

TCRbeta CDR3 regions were amplified from genomic DNA by means of the immunoSEQ Assay, a bias-controlled multiplex PCR. Processing in the source paper ran as follows. Within the assay, amplification of reference gene primers was used to estimate how many nucleated cells each sample contained. Sequence reads were collapsed and filtered to measure the absolute abundance of every unique TCRbeta CDR3 rearrangement. For each sample, productive Simpson clonality was calculated as the square root of Simpson's diversity index across productive rearrangements. Imported from immuneACCESS, the table was reduced by TCRdb to in-frame sequences with V and J called. These copies leave out some clones; in studies compared against another copy, an unresolved V gene accounts for under half, and the cause of the remainder is not known. That table furnishes V, J and clone size, whereas the DNA furnished D and trimming. This sample lists 100,000 to 110,000 clones; over 75% were detected once. Of the sample, about 13% is held by the ten largest clones.

The germline V and J ends show losses of 3 bases and 4 bases respectively, and no gene match explains 3 bases of the junction. Inclusive of the bounding cysteine and phenylalanine, the CDR3 is 13 residues long. Only the CDR3 portion is preserved as DNA: 39 bases, with reading frame beginning at the first base. CDR1 and CDR2 are read off the germline V gene (reference sequence) as DFQATT and SNEGSKA. A remark on this clone: What antigen it recognizes has not been identified. Base-call qualities are not available, and no considerably larger clone is one nucleotide away. Other DNA sequences in this sample translate to the same CDR3.

Results and caveats for the whole study, not just this receptor: How much clinical and demographic metadata was included differed by source and by participant, and the metadata was provided uncurated.

Whole blood was collected in K2EDTA tubes by collaborating institutions according to the institutions' own protocols. For TCRbeta analysis, collaborators shipped samples as frozen whole blood, isolated PBMCs, or DNA extracted from either of those sample types. The receptor chain draws on TRBV20-1 and TRBJ1-5; TRBD1 aligns with 7 central bases. The receptor was derived from a human donor in a cohort sampled during active COVID-19. The sample comprised peripheral blood. The base sequence is TGCAGTGCTAGTCAGGGGGTGAATCAGCCCCAGCATTTT. It translates to CSASQGVNQPQHF.